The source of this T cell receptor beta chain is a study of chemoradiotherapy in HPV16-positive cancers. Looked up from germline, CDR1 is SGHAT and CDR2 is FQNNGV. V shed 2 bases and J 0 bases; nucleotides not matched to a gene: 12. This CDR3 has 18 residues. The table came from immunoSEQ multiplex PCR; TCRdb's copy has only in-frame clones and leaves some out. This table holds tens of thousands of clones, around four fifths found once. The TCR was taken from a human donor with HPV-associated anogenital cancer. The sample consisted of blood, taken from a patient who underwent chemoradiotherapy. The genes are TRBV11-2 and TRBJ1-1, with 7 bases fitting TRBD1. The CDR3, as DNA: TGTGCCAGCAGCTTATTTTTCAGGGGGGCATACGTGAACACTGAAGCTTTCTTT. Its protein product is CASSLFFRGAYVNTEAFF. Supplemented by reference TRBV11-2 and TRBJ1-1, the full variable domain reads EAGVAQSPRYKIIEKRQSVAFWCNPISGHATLYWYQQILGQGPKLLIQFQNNGVVDDSQLPKDRFSAERLKGVDSTLKIQPAKLEDSAVYLCASSLFFRGAYVNTEAFFGQGTRLTVV.